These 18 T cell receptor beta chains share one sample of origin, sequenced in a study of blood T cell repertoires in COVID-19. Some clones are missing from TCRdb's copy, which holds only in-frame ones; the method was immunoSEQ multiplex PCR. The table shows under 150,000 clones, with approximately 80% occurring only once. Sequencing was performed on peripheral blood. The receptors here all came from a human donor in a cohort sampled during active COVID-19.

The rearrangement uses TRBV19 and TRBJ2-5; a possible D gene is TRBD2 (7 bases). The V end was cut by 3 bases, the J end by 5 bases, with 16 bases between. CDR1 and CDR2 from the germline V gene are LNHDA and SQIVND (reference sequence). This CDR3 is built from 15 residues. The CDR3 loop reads CASSMGGGGVETQYF. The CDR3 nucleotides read TGTGCCAGTAGTATGGGAGGGGGAGGCGTGGAGACCCAGTACTTC.

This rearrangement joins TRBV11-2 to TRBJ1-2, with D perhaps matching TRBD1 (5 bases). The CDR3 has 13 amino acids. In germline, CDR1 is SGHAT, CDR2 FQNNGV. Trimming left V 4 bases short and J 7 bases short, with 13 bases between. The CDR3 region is CASSSGAGFGYTF. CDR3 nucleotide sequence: TGTGCCAGCAGCTCAGGAGCAGGGTTTGGCTACACCTTC.

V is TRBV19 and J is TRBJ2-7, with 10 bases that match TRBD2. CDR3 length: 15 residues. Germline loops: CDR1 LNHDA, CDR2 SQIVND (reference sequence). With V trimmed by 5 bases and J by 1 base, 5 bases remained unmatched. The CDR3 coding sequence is TGTGCCAGTAGTTCTTCTAGCGGGGGATCCTACGAGCAGTACTTC. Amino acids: CASSSSSGGSYEQYF.

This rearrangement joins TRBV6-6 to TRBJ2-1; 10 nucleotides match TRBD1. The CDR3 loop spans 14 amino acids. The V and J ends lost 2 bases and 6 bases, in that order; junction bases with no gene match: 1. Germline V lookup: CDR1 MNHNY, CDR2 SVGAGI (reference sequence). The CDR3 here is CASSYGQGGNEQFF. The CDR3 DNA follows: TGTGCCAGCAGTTACGGACAGGGGGGCAATGAGCAGTTCTTC.

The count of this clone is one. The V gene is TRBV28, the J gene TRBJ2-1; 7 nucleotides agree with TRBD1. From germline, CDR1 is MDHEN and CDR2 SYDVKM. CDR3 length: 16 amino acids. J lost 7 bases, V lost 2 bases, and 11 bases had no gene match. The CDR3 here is CASSLGRDIRGNEQFF. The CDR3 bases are TGTGCCAGCAGTTTAGGCCGGGATATCAGGGGGAATGAGCAGTTCTTC.

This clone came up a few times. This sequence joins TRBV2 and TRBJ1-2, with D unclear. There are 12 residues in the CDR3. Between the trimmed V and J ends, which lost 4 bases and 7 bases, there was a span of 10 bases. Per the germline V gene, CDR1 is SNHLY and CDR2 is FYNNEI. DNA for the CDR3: TGTGCCAGCAGTGGCACGGGAGGTGGCTACACCTTC. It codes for CASSGTGGGYTF.

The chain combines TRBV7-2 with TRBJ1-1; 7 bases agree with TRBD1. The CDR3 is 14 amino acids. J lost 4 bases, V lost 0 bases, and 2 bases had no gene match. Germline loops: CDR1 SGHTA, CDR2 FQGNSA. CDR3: CASSLAGGFTEAFF. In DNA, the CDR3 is TGTGCCAGCAGCTTAGCAGGGGGCTTCACTGAAGCTTTCTTT.

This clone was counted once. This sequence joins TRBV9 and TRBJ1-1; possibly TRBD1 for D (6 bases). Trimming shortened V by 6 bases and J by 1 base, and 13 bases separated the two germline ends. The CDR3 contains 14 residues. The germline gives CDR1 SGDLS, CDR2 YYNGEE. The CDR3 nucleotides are TGTGCCAGCACTCGGGGGGGGCAGAACACTGAAGCTTTCTTT. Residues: CASTRGGQNTEAFF.

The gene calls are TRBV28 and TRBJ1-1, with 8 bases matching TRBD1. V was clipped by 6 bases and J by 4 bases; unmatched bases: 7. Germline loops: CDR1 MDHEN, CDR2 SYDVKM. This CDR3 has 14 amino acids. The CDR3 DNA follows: TGTGCCAGCAGGACAGGGGATAGAAGCACTGAAGCTTTCTTT. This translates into CASRTGDRSTEAFF.

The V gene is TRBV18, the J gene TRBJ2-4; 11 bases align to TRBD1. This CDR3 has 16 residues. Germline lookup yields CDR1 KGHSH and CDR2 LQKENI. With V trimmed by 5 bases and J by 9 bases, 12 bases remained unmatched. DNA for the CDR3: TGTGCCAGCTCAAGCGGACAGGGGGCCTCAAATAGCATTCAGTACTTC. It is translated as CASSSGQGASNSIQYF.

The CDR3 nucleotides read TGTGCCAGCTCACCACCTGATTTGAGGGAGCAGTACTTC. It is translated as CASSPPDLREQYF. V usage is TRBV18 and J usage is TRBJ2-7; D gene unclear. V gave up 0 bases and J gave up 7 bases, with 10 bases separating them. The CDR3 totals 13 residues. Germline V gene data show CDR1 as KGHSH and CDR2 as LQKENI. Using reference TRBV18 and TRBJ2-7 for the parts outside the CDR3, the full variable domain is NAGVMQNPRHLVRRRGQEARLRCSPMKGHSHVYWYRQLPEEGLKFMVYLQKENIIDESGMPKERFSAEFPKEGPSILRIQQVVRGDSAAYFCASSPPDLREQYFGPGTRLTVT.

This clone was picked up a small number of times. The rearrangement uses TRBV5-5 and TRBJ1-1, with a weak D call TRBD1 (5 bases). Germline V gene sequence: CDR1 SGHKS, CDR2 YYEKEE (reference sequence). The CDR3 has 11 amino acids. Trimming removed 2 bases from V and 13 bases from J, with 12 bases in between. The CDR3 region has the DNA TGTGCCAGCAGCTTATTACAGGAACATTTCTTT. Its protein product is CASSLLQEHFF. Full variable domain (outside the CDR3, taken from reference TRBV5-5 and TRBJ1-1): DAGVTQSPTHLIKTRGQQVTLRCSPISGHKSVSWYQQVLGQGPQFIFQYYEKEERGRGNFPDRFSARQFPNYSSELNVNALLLGDSALYLCASSLLQEHFFGQGTRLTVV.

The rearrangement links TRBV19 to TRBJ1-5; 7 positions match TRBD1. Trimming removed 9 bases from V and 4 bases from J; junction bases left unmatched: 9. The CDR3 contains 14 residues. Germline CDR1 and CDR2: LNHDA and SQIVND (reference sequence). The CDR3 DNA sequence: TGTGCCAGCCAAAGGCTCAGGGGGAATCAGCCCCAGCATTTT. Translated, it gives CASQRLRGNQPQHF.

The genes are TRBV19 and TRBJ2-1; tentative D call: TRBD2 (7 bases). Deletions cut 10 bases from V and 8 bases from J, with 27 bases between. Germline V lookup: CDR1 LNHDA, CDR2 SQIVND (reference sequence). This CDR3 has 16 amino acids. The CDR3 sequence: CATRTPKGGGADEQFF. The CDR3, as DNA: TGTGCCACCAGAACCCCAAAGGGTGGGGGGGCTGATGAGCAGTTCTTC.

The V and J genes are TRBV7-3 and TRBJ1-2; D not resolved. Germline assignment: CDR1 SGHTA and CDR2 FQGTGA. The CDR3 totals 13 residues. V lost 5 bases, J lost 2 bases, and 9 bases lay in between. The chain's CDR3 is CASSPDKNYGYTF. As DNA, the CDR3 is TGTGCCAGCAGCCCCGACAAAAACTATGGCTACACCTTC.

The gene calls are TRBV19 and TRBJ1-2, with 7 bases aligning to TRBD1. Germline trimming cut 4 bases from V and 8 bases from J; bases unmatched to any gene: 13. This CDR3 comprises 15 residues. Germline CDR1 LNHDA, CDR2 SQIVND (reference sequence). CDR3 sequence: CASSSQSGTVRGYTF. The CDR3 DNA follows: TGTGCCAGTAGTAGCCAATCCGGGACAGTTAGGGGCTACACCTTC.

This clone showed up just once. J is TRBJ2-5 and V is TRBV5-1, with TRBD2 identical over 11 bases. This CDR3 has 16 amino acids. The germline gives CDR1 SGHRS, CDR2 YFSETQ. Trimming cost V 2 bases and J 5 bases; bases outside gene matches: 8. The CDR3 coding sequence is TGCGCCAGCAGCTTAGCTCCGGGACTAGCGGAGGAGACCCAGTACTTC. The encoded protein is CASSLAPGLAEETQYF. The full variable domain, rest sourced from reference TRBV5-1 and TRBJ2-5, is KAGVTQTPRYLIKTRGQQVTLSCSPISGHRSVSWYQQTPGQGLQFLFEYFSETQRNKGNFPGRFSGRQFSNSRSEMNVSTLELGDSALYLCASSLAPGLAEETQYFGPGTRLLVL.

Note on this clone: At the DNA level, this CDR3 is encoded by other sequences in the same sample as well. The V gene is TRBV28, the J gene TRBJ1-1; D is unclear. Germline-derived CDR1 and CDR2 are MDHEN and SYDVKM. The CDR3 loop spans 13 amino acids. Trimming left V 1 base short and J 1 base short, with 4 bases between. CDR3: CASSLSGNTEAFF. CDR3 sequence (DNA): TGTGCCAGCAGTTTATCGGGGAACACTGAAGCTTTCTTT.